This T cell receptor beta chain originates from a study of CD8 T cells in Susac syndrome. Random hexamers were used to reverse transcribe an amount of roughly 0.5 to 1 ug RNA. Amplification of TCR beta CDR3 by immunoSEQ multiplex PCR spanned 54 Vbeta and 13 Jbeta. MiXCR was run by TCRdb on the immunoSEQ multiplex PCR reads, yielding one entry per CDR3 protein. In the table there are more than 150,000 distinct CDR3 sequences, more than 85% of which are singletons. Looked up from germline, CDR1 is SGHDN and CDR2 is FVKESK. Trimming cost V 1 base and J 0 bases; bases outside gene matches: 7. The CDR3 runs 17 residues.

The genes are TRBV14 and TRBJ2-3; TRBD1 aligns across 7 bases. Sequencing input: CD8+ T cells from PBMCs. The TCR comes from a human donor with Susac syndrome. As DNA, the CDR3 is TGTGCCAGCAGCCAAGGATCCTGGGGACAGAGCACAGATACGCAGTATTTT. Its translation: CASSQGSWGQSTDTQYF. The variable domain in full, with the rest retrieved from reference TRBV14 and TRBJ2-3, is EAGVTQFPSHSVIEKGQTVTLRCDPISGHDNLYWYRRVMGKEIKFLLHFVKESKQDESGMPNNRFLAERTGGTYSTLKVQPAELEDSGVYFCASSQGSWGQSTDTQYFGPGTRLTVL.